This TCR beta chain derives from a study of cytomegalovirus exposure and HLA in healthy donors (dated by TCRdb to the late 2010s). Turning to the overall study: An earlier analysis of some 500 of the donors reported approximately 290 Gb of sequence data and 100 million to 140 million unique TCR beta sequences from approximately 180 million T cells. A later genetic analysis used genome-wide SNP genotypes for about 60% of the roughly 700 donors, treating that subset as a discovery cohort. To decide whether each TCR beta V gene segment behaved as functional or pseudogenic, an earlier analysis of some 540 of the donors relied on high-throughput TCR beta sequencing. An early release that covered roughly 600 HLA-typed donors contained 300 to 350 gigabases of sequencing data and tens of millions of unique TCR sequences. The aim of the study was to test whether cataloging public T cell receptors could identify signatures of past pathogen exposure. The study used immunosequencing to profile the T cell repertoires of approximately 640 subjects and linked those repertoires to cytomegalovirus serostatus. Rather than using new phenotypic data, the later analysis identified candidate immune exposures from TCR beta sequences and from how often those sequences occurred across donors. Class I and class II HLA loci were covered by the typing at four-digit resolution. All discovery cohort repertoires had been generated on a single sequencing platform. In a later analysis, previously published TCR beta repertoires from hundreds of donors were re-analyzed and high-resolution HLA genotyping was added so that TCR occurrence patterns could be studied. Along with the roughly 710-subject first cohort, a separate validation cohort of more than 90 different subjects was used. Across 398 genotyped donors of the cohort, an average of about 240,000 unique TCR beta nucleotide sequences per donor were sequenced, and approximately 17% of those sequences were non-productive. High-throughput TCR immunosequencing, statistical association of individual TCRs with disease status, and machine learning were combined to predict cytomegalovirus infection status. Four to six DR-DQ haplotypes were handled as single units for association and clustering because linkage in the cohort was strong. Among the roughly 400 genotyped donors, approximately 82% belonged to the genetic ancestry cluster associated with self-reported Caucasian donors. Donor age, sex, ethnicity and CMV serostatus were collected together with the repertoire data. The number of donors typed differed by locus, with 629-630 for A, B, C, DRB1 and DQB1, around 560 for DQA1, approximately 580 for DPA1, and about 450 for DPB1. Overall study results and their limits: Strong co-occurrence of HLA alleles, especially DR and DQ, made assigning TCR associations to individual alleles difficult. In the study, some 180 TCR beta chains were listed as associated with cytomegalovirus. Compared with the roughly 670-donor mean, donors in an Asian-associated ancestry cluster had fewer N-insertions in productive TCRs, according to a later genetic analysis. A later analysis found that most CMV-associated TCR beta chains appeared HLA-restricted, with HLA associations seemingly driven largely by CMV exposure. A later genetic analysis associated a missense DCLRE1C variant with V-gene and J-gene trimming of TCR beta chains, and an independent cohort replicated the association. In a later analysis, 15,000 to 20,000 TCR beta sequences were associated with specific HLA alleles at a false discovery rate of 0.05. Because some donors lacked HLA typing at each locus, the association tests relied only on the typed subset. Three of the identified cytomegalovirus-associated TCR beta chains were confirmed in vitro to be specific for cytomegalovirus antigens. A further reported finding was that TCR beta sequences accurately predicted the HLA-A and HLA-B alleles for most subjects in the first cohort. The authors suggested that the approach could potentially be generalized to other disease states and immunological phenotypes. A later analysis found that HLA-associated TCR beta chains were more clonally expanded and had lower generation probabilities than equally common non-associated chains. The earlier analysis of about 600 of the donors excluded approximately 17 rarely observed V segments, including chromosome 9 orphons, because counts were too low. The presence/absence analyses assumed that sequencing depth was roughly uniform across donors, and that assumption may not be true. Correlated functional status among segregating V segments might reflect linkage disequilibrium, but an unknown experimental factor could not be ruled out. CMV serostatus was the only immune exposure information available for the cohort. In an earlier analysis of some 500 of the donors, most TCR beta V segments were observed in productive rearrangements about 90% or about 30% of the time, broadly matching IMGT annotations. Most TCR sequences were seen in very few donors, while some public TCRs were found in many individuals. The 87-base-pair reads could not distinguish some IMGT-functional V segments, including TRBV6-2 and TRBV6-3, so those segments were excluded. In a later analysis, several top co-occurrence clusters were reported to appear linked to parvovirus B19, influenza, CMV and Epstein-Barr virus. The classifier was reported to diagnose cytomegalovirus status with high specificity and sensitivity in both the original and validation cohorts. In a later analysis, the rate of TCR association differed among HLA loci, with DRB1 alleles having the most associated TCRs and HLA-C alleles having the fewest. The sequencing pipeline was judged likely to have produced a cluster of highly shared sequence variants as a technical artifact. Only TCR beta chains were sequenced in this cohort, and the absence of alpha or paired-chain data limited detectable features.

The cohort consisted of approximately 670 healthy bone marrow donors. All cohort members were sampled while nominally healthy, although unrecorded immune exposures were likely present. The donor was CMV seronegative and was included in the group of approximately 350 seronegative cohort members. A peripheral blood sample was collected from each donor, and TCR beta sequencing was performed on peripheral blood mononuclear cells. The Qiagen DNeasy Blood Extraction Kit was used to extract genomic DNA from the blood cell samples. Worth noting for this clone: The specificity of this receptor is unknown. Base qualities are not at hand, and no much larger clone is one base apart.

A distance of 13 bases separates the germline ends of V and J, which lose 2 bases and 11 bases respectively. CDR1 and CDR2 (SGHDT, YYEEEE) derive from the germline V gene. Counted from cysteine to phenylalanine, this CDR3 has 12 amino acids. Only the CDR3 part of the read is kept: 36 bases, read in frame from the first base. Library prep was done by the immunoSEQ multiplex PCR assay. A mixture of 60 forward primers for TCR Vbeta segments and 13 reverse primers for TCR Jbeta segments was used in the multiplex PCR. The CDR3 region of rearranged TCR beta genes was amplified from genomic DNA with a multiplex PCR assay. The Illumina HiSeq System was used to sequence the amplified TCR beta libraries as 87-base-pair reads. The authors' pipeline ran thus. A later analysis tallied roughly 78 million unique TCR beta chains across the 666 repertoires, and 10 million to 11 million of those chains were shared by two or more donors. Raw reads were error-corrected and collapsed into unique sequences with a nearest-neighbor algorithm that merged closely related sequences to remove PCR and sequencing errors. V, D and J gene segments were assigned by aligning CDR3 sequences to IMGT reference sequences. For a sequence to be retained, a match of at least six nucleotides was required to both a V gene segment and a J gene segment. A rearrangement counted as productive if the CDR3 had no stop codons and remained in frame with V and J, and every other rearrangement counted as non-productive. CDR3 was defined according to IMGT convention as the region running from the second conserved V-encoded cysteine to the conserved J-encoded phenylalanine. Sequences without an unambiguous match to a single V gene segment were excluded from the earlier analysis of about 640 of the donors. An earlier analysis of about 600 of the donors called V segments functional above 56.7% productive rearrangements and segregating when the between-donor standard deviation exceeded 5%. A statistical classification framework was built for diagnosing cytomegalovirus status from the catalog of TCR beta chain sequences. V and J gene assignment, in a later analysis, came from comparing TCR nucleotide sequences with IMGT/GENE-DB human TR gene sequences. A later analysis assigned CDR3 sequences and most-parsimonious VDJ recombination scenarios with the TCRdist pipeline. In a later analysis, each TCR beta chain was defined by its CDR3 amino acid sequence together with its V-gene family, and reads lacking a unique V-gene family were excluded. To address suspected cross-contamination and a sequencing artifact, a later analysis removed approximately 600 highly shared, low-generation-probability nucleotide sequences. For each public chain, a later analysis derived a clonal expansion index from normalized ranks of inferred template counts within each repertoire. A later analysis computed generation probabilities with a VDJ recombination model fitted to out-of-frame rearrangements, and checked the results against IGoR. In a later analysis, hypergeometric tests were used to score TCR-TCR, TCR-HLA and TCR-CMV co-occurrence, with a repertoire-size bias correction applied to TCR pairs. False discovery rates were estimated in a later analysis by permuting HLA or CMV assignments 20 times. In a later analysis, co-occurring TCRs were grouped using DBSCAN, and TCRdist sequence similarity was added for clustering within HLA-allele-positive subsets. Repertoires with fewer than 30,000 or more than 120,000 public chains were left out of co-occurrence clustering, as were about five repertoires with anomalous nucleotide sharing. TCRdb holds this immuneACCESS table with in-frame rearrangements only. Some clones are missing; in checked studies, unresolved V genes explain under half, and the rest has no known cause. The DNA gave D and trimming, while V, J and clone size come from that table. This sample gives about 180,000 clones in total; around 75% of them show up just once. Of the sample, around 3% is held by the ten largest clones.

The rearrangement joined TRBV5-6 to TRBJ1-1; D gene: possibly TRBD1, on 5 matching bases. The TCR originated in a male donor in good health and CMV-seronegative. Sequences were obtained from PBMCs. The DNA reads TGTGCCAGCAGCTTCCGGCAGGGTGGCGCTTTCTTT. It codes for CASSFRQGGAFF. Here the CDR3 is joined to the reference TRBV5-6 and TRBJ1-1 genes, and the full variable domain is: DAGVTQSPTHLIKTRGQQVTLRCSPKSGHDTVSWYQQALGQGPQFIFQYYEEEERQRGNFPDRFSGHQFPNYSSELNVNALLLGDSALYLCASSFRQGGAFFGQGTRLTVV.